The rows below give T cell receptor beta chains drawn from one sample of a study of cytomegalovirus exposure and HLA in healthy donors. The data were produced by immunoSEQ multiplex PCR, yet TCRdb's version contains in-frame clones alone and is incomplete. The sample includes 150,000 to 200,000 clones, around three quarters seen only once; the top ten take 7% to 7.5%. Sequenced material: PBMCs. Receptors originate from a man aged 40-50 years in good health and CMV-seropositive. Each CDR3 is given with its conserved first and last residue. The order of the fields is V gene, CDR3 length, clone size, D gene, J gene, CDR3 DNA, CDR3 protein. D genes are given only for firm matches. For some rows the clone size is stated as once, few or many, or as a class when expanded; others skip it.

>TRBV6-5|14|.|.|TRBJ1-2
TGTGCCAGCAGAGCCTCAGGGGAAAACTATGGCTACACCTTC
CASRASGENYGYTF
>TRBV4-3|20|.|TRBD2|TRBJ2-1
TGCGCCAGCAGCCAAGAGGCGGGGACCCCGGGACTAGCGTGTTGCAATGAGCAGTTCTTC
CASSQEAGTPGLACCNEQFF
>TRBV6-1|14|.|TRBD1|TRBJ1-6
TGTGCCTTCGGGCGGGACAGGTATAATTCACCCCTCCACTTT
CAFGRDRYNSPLHF
>TRBV7-2|14|.|.|TRBJ2-2
TGTGCCAGCAGCGGGGGCGGGCCCACCGGGGAGCTGTTTTTT
CASSGGGPTGELFF
>TRBV6-5|15|few|TRBD1|TRBJ1-5
TGTGCCAGCAGCACCGGGACAGTACCCTATCAGCCCCAGCATTTT
CASSTGTVPYQPQHF
>TRBV27|15|once|.|TRBJ2-6
TGTGCCAGCAGTTTATCGGCCTCTGGGGCCAACGTCCTGACTTTC
CASSLSASGANVLTF
>TRBV6-6|15|.|TRBD2|TRBJ2-7
TGTGCCAGCAGTTACTCGATCCGGGACTATGGCGAGCAGTACTTC
CASSYSIRDYGEQYF
>TRBV30|17|.|.|TRBJ1-1
TGTGCCTGGAGTGTACCGGGAGAGGGGCGATTGGACACTGAAGCTTTCTTT
CAWSVPGEGRLDTEAFF
>TRBV29-1|11|.|.|TRBJ1-2
TGCAGCGCCGACAGTTTCTATGGCTACACCTTC
CSADSFYGYTF
>TRBV5-8|16|.|.|TRBJ2-5
TGTGCCAGCAGCTTGCGGGCAGGGGCCTACCAAGAGACCCAGTACTTC
CASSLRAGAYQETQYF
>TRBV5-1|16|once|TRBD1|TRBJ2-2
TGCGCCAGCAGCTTGGGGCAGGGGGTGAACACCGGGGAGCTGTTTTTT
CASSLGQGVNTGELFF
>TRBV9|15|.|.|TRBJ2-5
TGTGCCAGCAGCCTAGAGACAGCCTTCCAAGAGACCCAGTACTTC
CASSLETAFQETQYF
>TRBV5-4|14|.|.|TRBJ1-6
TGTGCCAGCAGCTTGACTACTAAGGATTCACCCCTCCACTTT
CASSLTTKDSPLHF
>TRBV4-2|15|.|.|TRBJ1-1
TGTGCCAGCAGCCTGGACAGTGCAGCGAACACTGAAGCTTTCTTT
CASSLDSAANTEAFF
>TRBV27|17|.|TRBD2|TRBJ2-3
TGTGCCAGCAGTTTATGGGGTAGCGGGGGGGCGGCAGATACGCAGTATTTT
CASSLWGSGGAADTQYF
>TRBV9|15|few|TRBD1|TRBJ1-2
TGTGCCAGCAGCGTCTTGGACAGGTCTTCTATTGGCTACACCTTC
CASSVLDRSSIGYTF
>TRBV15|18|few|TRBD1|TRBJ2-6
TGTGCCACCAGCAATCCGGGACAGGGAAACTCTGGGGCCAACGTCCTGACTTTC
CATSNPGQGNSGANVLTF
>TRBV11-3|13|.|.|TRBJ1-6
TGTGCCAGCAGCTTAGAAGGGGATTCACCCCTCCACTTT
CASSLEGDSPLHF
>TRBV4-2|15|.|.|TRBJ2-7
TGTGCCAGCAGCCAACACCGGGACACCGCGGAAGAGCAGTACTTC
CASSQHRDTAEEQYF
>TRBV5-4|13|.|TRBD1|TRBJ2-7
TGTGCCAGCAGCTGGGGGACAGGCTACGAGCAGTACTTC
CASSWGTGYEQYF
>TRBV6-1|15|.|.|TRBJ1-5
TGTGCCAGCATCTGGACATCAGATAGCAATCAGCCCCAGCATTTT
CASIWTSDSNQPQHF
>TRBV6-1|13|few|.|TRBJ1-5
TGTGCCAGCACCAACATCCAGAATCAGCCCCAGCATTTT
CASTNIQNQPQHF
>TRBV7-3|16|few|TRBD1|TRBJ2-2
TGTGCCAGCAGCTTAACCGGGACAGGGTCCACCGGGGAGCTGTTTTTT
CASSLTGTGSTGELFF
>TRBV5-1|12|.|.|TRBJ2-7
TGCGCCAGCAGCTCCCCAACCTACGAGCAGTACTTC
CASSSPTYEQYF
>TRBV5-1|15|.|TRBD1|TRBJ2-2
TGCGCCAGCAGCTCCGGGACAGGGATCACCGGGGAGCTGTTTTTT
CASSSGTGITGELFF
>TRBV6-6|13|.|.|TRBJ2-1
TGTGCCACCAAGGGGGGGGCCGGCAATGAGCAGTTCTTC
CATKGGAGNEQFF
>TRBV10-3|16|.|TRBD1|TRBJ2-2
TGTGCCATCAGCGGACAGGGGGCGTCGGACACCGGGGAGCTGTTTTTT
CAISGQGASDTGELFF
>TRBV2|15|once|TRBD1|TRBJ2-2
TGTGCCAGCAGTGTGGACAGGTGGGGCACCGGGGAGCTGTTTTTT
CASSVDRWGTGELFF
>TRBV2|14|few|TRBD2|TRBJ2-7
TGTGCCAGCACCCCGGGGGGTTCGTCCTACGAGCAGTACTTC
CASTPGGSSYEQYF
>TRBV4-1|17|.|.|TRBJ2-7
TGCGCCAGCAGCCAAGATCTCGGGGGGCCAGGGGTTTACGAGCAGTACTTC
CASSQDLGGPGVYEQYF
>TRBV5-4|15|.|.|TRBJ2-2
TGTGCCAGCAGCTTAGGGCGGGGTCAAGGCGGGGAGCTGTTTTTT
CASSLGRGQGGELFF
>TRBV6-5|14|few|TRBD1|TRBJ1-2
TGTGCCAGCAGAGGAACAGGGGTCGGCTATGGCTACACCTTC
CASRGTGVGYGYTF
>TRBV14|15|.|.|TRBJ2-7
TGTGCCAGCAGCCAAGTGGGGCTGAGCTCCTACGAGCAGTACTTC
CASSQVGLSSYEQYF
>TRBV30|13|.|.|TRBJ1-3
TGTGCCTGGACTGGCACGCCTGGAAACACCATATATTTT
CAWTGTPGNTIYF
>TRBV11-2|13|.|.|TRBJ2-7
TGTGCCAGCAGCTGGGAGATCTCCTACGAGCAGTACTTC
CASSWEISYEQYF
>TRBV7-2|15|once|.|TRBJ2-2
TGTGCCAGCAGCTTGGTGACGGGGAACACCGGGGAGCTGTTTTTT
CASSLVTGNTGELFF
>TRBV30|14|few|.|TRBJ1-6
TGTGCCTGGCGACCTTGGGGGGGTGGTTCACCCCTCCACTTT
CAWRPWGGGSPLHF
>TRBV18|16|few|TRBD1|TRBJ2-3
TGTGCCAGCTCACCGCAAGGGGGCGAGGGGACAGATACGCAGTATTTT
CASSPQGGEGTDTQYF
>TRBV11-2|16|few|TRBD1|TRBJ1-1
TGTGCCAGCAGCGCCAGGGGGGACTCCCGGAACACTGAAGCTTTCTTT
CASSARGDSRNTEAFF
>TRBV7-9|15|.|.|TRBJ1-6
TGTGCCAGCAGCGCGGGTAGCGGGGGCAATCCACCCCTCCACTTT
CASSAGSGGNPPLHF
>TRBV4-1|15|.|TRBD1|TRBJ1-4
TGCGCCAGCAGCCAGTCAGGGGGTTCGGTTGAAAAACTGTTTTTT
CASSQSGGSVEKLFF
>TRBV7-9|18|.|TRBD1|TRBJ2-2
TGTGCCAGCAGCTTAATTTTGACAGGGGGCGCTTTTACCGGGGAGCTGTTTTTT
CASSLILTGGAFTGELFF
>TRBV4-3|15|.|.|TRBJ1-4
TGCGCCAGCAGCCAAGAGGGGAGGACTAATGAAAAACTGTTTTTT
CASSQEGRTNEKLFF